This passage covers 18 T cell receptor beta chains from one sample sequenced in a study of neoadjuvant anti-PD-1 for oral cavity cancer. Profiling relied on immunoSEQ multiplex PCR, and the TCRdb table lists in-frame clones only, not all of them. Of roughly 1,400 clones listed, 59% are singletons. The time point denotes: after neoadjuvant nivolumab, at surgical resection. The specimen comprised tumor tissue, sampled after nivolumab (anti-PD-1) treatment. These receptors were collected from a person aged 40 to 85 with oral cavity squamous cell carcinoma.

This clone was observed a few times. The chain has TRBV5-1 and TRBJ1-5; TRBD1 might be the D (5 bases). Germline CDR1 and CDR2: SGHRS and YFSETQ. The CDR3 totals 15 residues. The V end was cut by 0 bases, the J end by 2 bases, with 9 bases between. The CDR3 sequence: CASSLDGAGNQPQHF. CDR3 bases: TGCGCCAGCAGCTTGGACGGGGCGGGCAATCAGCCCCAGCATTTT.

The J gene is TRBJ2-1, the V gene TRBV2; TRBD1 aligns across 10 bases. Germline-derived CDR1 and CDR2 are SNHLY and FYNNEI. The CDR3 spans 18 residues. The J segment lost 3 bases and the V segment lost 4 bases, leaving 12 bases of the junction unmatched. CDR3 in DNA: TGTGCCAGCAGTGGGGGGACAGGGGAAGTTCGGGACTACAATGAGCAGTTCTTC. The encoded protein is CASSGGTGEVRDYNEQFF. The full variable domain, in which reference TRBV2 and TRBJ2-1 provide the parts outside the CDR3, is EPEVTQTPSHQVTQMGQEVILRCVPISNHLYFYWYRQILGQKVEFLVSFYNNEISEKSEIFDDQFSVERPDGSNFTLKIRSTKLEDSAMYFCASSGGTGEVRDYNEQFFGPGTRLTVL.

This clone was counted only a few times. This chain connects TRBV7-8 to TRBJ1-1; TRBD1 matches at 9 bases. There are 14 residues in the CDR3. V was pared by 2 bases and J by 8 bases, with 6 bases of the junction left unmatched. Germline assignment: CDR1 SGHVS and CDR2 FQNEAQ. The CDR3 region is CASSLWTGDIEAFF. The CDR3 DNA reads TGTGCCAGCAGCTTATGGACAGGGGACATCGAAGCTTTCTTT.

This clone turned up a few times. The V call is TRBV9, the J call TRBJ2-5; D remains ambiguous. The V end was cut by 4 bases, the J end by 5 bases, with 9 bases between. The CDR3 spans 12 residues. Germline CDR1 and CDR2: SGDLS and YYNGEE. In DNA, the CDR3 is TGTGCCAGCAGCTTATCTGGGGAGACCCAGTACTTC. The encoded protein is CASSLSGETQYF.

This clone was observed a few times. The gene calls are TRBV6-6 and TRBJ2-3, with 7 bases matching TRBD2. J lost 8 bases, V lost 4 bases, and 0 bases had no gene match. The CDR3 covers 11 residues. Germline V lookup: CDR1 MNHNY, CDR2 SVGAGI (reference sequence). CDR3 bases: TGTGCCAGCAGTTCTAGCGGTACGCAGTATTTT. Encoded protein: CASSSSGTQYF.

In regard to this clone: This same CDR3 is encoded by further DNA sequences in the sample. The gene calls are TRBV5-4 and TRBJ2-1, with TRBD2 matching 12 bases. This CDR3 contains 17 residues. CDR1 and CDR2 from the germline V gene are SGHNT and YYREEE (reference sequence). Losses at the gene ends were 2 bases for V and 9 bases for J; bases not matched to a gene: 12. CDR3 sequence: CASSFSRGLAGGGEQFF. CDR3 in DNA: TGTGCCAGCAGCTTTTCCAGGGGGCTAGCGGGAGGGGGTGAGCAGTTCTTC.

Only a few counts were recorded for this clone. V and J are TRBV27 and TRBJ1-5; D is perhaps TRBD1 (6 bases). This CDR3 region has 16 residues. V was cut by 0 bases and J by 3 bases, with 12 bases left in between. CDR1 MNHEY and CDR2 SMNVEV come from the germline V gene (reference sequence). The CDR3 nucleotides are TGTGCCAGCAGTTTATCGTACGACAGGTACAATCAGCCCCAGCATTTT. Translating it yields CASSLSYDRYNQPQHF.

The chain links TRBV19 to TRBJ1-1, with a tentative D call TRBD1 (5 bases). The CDR3 has 12 amino acids. Germline V lookup: CDR1 LNHDA, CDR2 SQIVND (reference sequence). Trimming took off 5 bases at V and 8 bases at J, with 12 bases between the two ends. The CDR3 DNA reads TGTGCCAGTAGTGTCCGGGACGCAGAAGCTTTCTTT. Translation gives CASSVRDAEAFF.

J is TRBJ1-5 and V is TRBV10-3, with D unclear. Trimming pared 3 bases from V and 6 bases from J, leaving 12 bases between. CDR1 ENHRY and CDR2 SYGVKD come from the germline V gene. This CDR3 has 14 residues. Written as DNA, the CDR3 is TGTGCCATCAGTGATTGGCAGGAGGTTCAGCCCCAGCATTTT. Translated: CAISDWQEVQPQHF.

The rearrangement joins TRBV7-9 to TRBJ1-2; D might be TRBD1 (5 bases). The germline gives CDR1 SEHNR, CDR2 FQNEAQ (reference sequence). The CDR3 is made up of 12 amino acids. Trimming removed 1 base at V and 7 bases at J, with 7 bases between. The CDR3 coding sequence is TGTGCCAGCAGCTTAGTTCAGGGTGGCTACACCTTC. It yields the protein CASSLVQGGYTF.

The genes are TRBV30 and TRBJ2-7, with 9 positions matching TRBD1. V shed 2 bases and J 2 bases; nucleotides not matched to a gene: 16. The germline V gene encodes CDR1 GTSNPN and CDR2 SVGIG (reference sequence). The CDR3 sequence is 18 residues long. DNA for the CDR3: TGTGCCTGGAGTAAACCCGGGACAGGGCTTTTCTTTACCTACGAGCAGTACTTC. Translated: CAWSKPGTGLFFTYEQYF.

The chain combines TRBV6-6 with TRBJ1-3, with D perhaps matching TRBD1 (5 bases). The V gene's germline CDR1 is MNHNY and CDR2 SVGAGI (reference sequence). Trimming removed 8 bases from V and 7 bases from J, with 15 bases in between. The CDR3 length is 13 residues. The CDR3 DNA reads TGTGCCAGCCGGTCCAGGGAGAGCAACACCATATATTTT. Protein: CASRSRESNTIYF.

This clone has just a few counts. This chain connects TRBV2 to TRBJ2-1; 7 bases fit TRBD1. CDR1 is SNHLY, CDR2 FYNNEI, per germline. The junction had 7 bases not matched to a gene; V was cut back by 5 bases and J by 0 bases. CDR3 length: 16 residues. In DNA form, the CDR3 reads TGTGCCAGCAGTTACAGGGGCCTGAGCTCCTACAATGAGCAGTTCTTC. Translating it yields CASSYRGLSSYNEQFF. The full variable domain, in which reference TRBV2 and TRBJ2-1 provide the parts outside the CDR3, is EPEVTQTPSHQVTQMGQEVILRCVPISNHLYFYWYRQILGQKVEFLVSFYNNEISEKSEIFDDQFSVERPDGSNFTLKIRSTKLEDSAMYFCASSYRGLSSYNEQFFGPGTRLTVL.

This clone was recorded a few times. The chain is built from TRBV19 and TRBJ2-2; 10 bases line up with TRBD1. CDR1 is LNHDA and CDR2 is SQIVND in the germline V gene (reference sequence). The length of the CDR3 is 19 residues. The V and J ends lost 10 bases and 6 bases, in that order; junction bases with no gene match: 23. The CDR3 spells CATGRPGQGSFLFSGELFF. The CDR3 nucleotides are TGTGCCACCGGGAGACCGGGACAGGGGTCTTTCTTGTTCTCCGGGGAGCTGTTTTTT.

The chain links TRBV28 to TRBJ1-5, with D possibly matching TRBD1 (5 bases). This CDR3 region has 16 residues. Germline values: CDR1 MDHEN, CDR2 SYDVKM. The germline V and J ends were trimmed by 5 bases and 7 bases, with 21 bases remaining between them. CDR3 DNA sequence: TGTGCCAGCAGTCCACCAGGAGCGGGGACCGGGCAGCCCCAGCATTTT. Its protein is CASSPPGAGTGQPQHF.

The chain links TRBV10-3 to TRBJ2-7, with unresolved D. The germline V gene encodes CDR1 ENHRY and CDR2 SYGVKD. V gave up 2 bases and J gave up 2 bases, with 4 bases separating them. The CDR3 spans 12 residues. CDR3 protein: CAISEETYEQYF. DNA for the CDR3: TGTGCCATCAGTGAGGAGACCTACGAGCAGTACTTC.

V gene TRBV28 combines with J gene TRBJ2-7; 9 bases are shared with TRBD1. The CDR3 is 15 amino acids. V shed 6 bases, J shed 3 bases, and the junction held 9 bases outside the gene matches. Germline assignment: CDR1 MDHEN and CDR2 SYDVKM. CDR3 sequence (DNA): TGTGCCAGCAGCGAATCGGGACAGGGACGCTACGAGCAGTACTTC. Amino acids: CASSESGQGRYEQYF.

This clone was detected a few times. The chain has TRBV2 and TRBJ2-5; D possibly corresponds to TRBD2 (6 bases). The CDR3 covers 15 residues. The germline V gene has CDR1 SNHLY and CDR2 FYNNEI. V lost 3 bases and J 0 bases, leaving 11 bases between the germline ends. CDR3 amino acids: CASSDEGGNQETQYF. In DNA form, the CDR3 reads TGTGCCAGCAGTGATGAGGGAGGAAACCAAGAGACCCAGTACTTC. The whole variable domain, remainder taken from reference TRBV2 and TRBJ2-5, is EPEVTQTPSHQVTQMGQEVILRCVPISNHLYFYWYRQILGQKVEFLVSFYNNEISEKSEIFDDQFSVERPDGSNFTLKIRSTKLEDSAMYFCASSDEGGNQETQYFGPGTRLLVL.